The 17 T cell receptor beta chains listed next were all sequenced from one sample in a study of OX40 agonist ivuxolimab in advanced cancers. Assay: immunoSEQ multiplex PCR; the TCRdb copy retains only in-frame clones and omits some. The sample includes approximately 70,000 clones, around nine tenths seen only once; the top ten take 4% to 5.5%. Here the sequenced sample was CD4+ or CD8+ T cells sorted from blood, taken in a trial of the OX40 agonist ivuxolimab. These TCRs come from an adult with an advanced solid tumor such as melanoma, head and neck, liver or kidney cancer.

The chain links TRBV4-1 to TRBJ2-6; D perhaps matches TRBD1 (5 bases). The CDR3 has 16 amino acids. The germline CDR1 and CDR2 sequences are MGHRA and YSYEKL. V gave up 0 bases and J gave up 2 bases, with 8 bases separating them. Here the CDR3 reads CASSQDSGTGANVLTF. CDR3 in DNA: TGCGCCAGCAGCCAAGATTCAGGGACTGGGGCCAACGTCCTGACTTTC.

This chain links TRBV7-2 with TRBJ2-2; D is unresolved. Trimming pared 5 bases from V and 2 bases from J, leaving 12 bases between. Germline values: CDR1 SGHTA, CDR2 FQGNSA. The length of the CDR3 is 15 residues. The CDR3 DNA sequence: TGTGCCAGCAGCCCGAGGCCACCTAACACCGGGGAGCTGTTTTTT. This sequence encodes CASSPRPPNTGELFF.

This clone was counted a single time. The chain uses TRBV28 and TRBJ2-4; 7 bases are shared with TRBD2. Per the germline V gene, CDR1 is MDHEN and CDR2 is SYDVKM. The CDR3 length is 16 residues. V shed 3 bases and J 0 bases; nucleotides not matched to a gene: 5. The CDR3 sequence: CASSFWGGLAKNIQYF. The CDR3 DNA follows: TGTGCCAGCAGTTTTTGGGGGGGTCTAGCCAAAAACATTCAGTACTTC.

CDR3 nucleotides: TGTGCCAGCTCACCACCGGATCGGTACAATGAGCAGTTCTTC. It encodes CASSPPDRYNEQFF. The chain combines TRBV18 with TRBJ2-1; D gene uncertain. The CDR3 is made up of 14 amino acids. Germline V lookup: CDR1 KGHSH, CDR2 LQKENI. V lost 0 bases and J 4 bases, leaving 7 bases between the germline ends.

The V gene is TRBV11-2, the J gene TRBJ2-7, with D unresolved. V lost 0 bases and J 1 base, leaving 7 bases between the germline ends. This CDR3 contains 14 residues. Looked up from germline, CDR1 is SGHAT and CDR2 is FQNNGV. CDR3 in amino acids: CASSLDGSSYEQYF. CDR3 DNA sequence: TGTGCCAGCAGCTTAGATGGATCATCCTACGAGCAGTACTTC.

The genes are TRBV6-1 and TRBJ1-2; TRBD1 might be the D (6 bases). This CDR3 has 16 residues. CDR1 and CDR2 (germline): MNHNS, SASEGT. With 2 bases removed from V and 5 bases from J, the gap between germline ends came to 18 bases. The CDR3 reads CASSERGGSREYGYTF. CDR3 DNA: TGTGCCAGCAGTGAACGAGGGGGGTCCCGAGAATATGGCTACACCTTC.

This clone has a single count. V gene TRBV5-1 combines with J gene TRBJ2-3; 14 positions match TRBD2. The germline V gene encodes CDR1 SGHRS and CDR2 YFSETQ. The CDR3 is made up of 17 amino acids. The J segment lost 3 bases and the V segment lost 5 bases, leaving 8 bases of the junction unmatched. The CDR3 region is CASRTTSGRARTDTQYF. CDR3 coding DNA: TGCGCCAGCAGGACGACTAGCGGGAGGGCCCGGACAGATACGCAGTATTTT.

The gene calls are TRBV28 and TRBJ2-7; tentative D call: TRBD2 (5 bases). Trimming shortened V by 7 bases and J by 7 bases, and 17 bases separated the two germline ends. The CDR3 is made up of 13 amino acids. CDR1 MDHEN and CDR2 SYDVKM come from the germline V gene. CDR3 coding DNA: TGTGCCAGCACAGGTCCTCCCCCGGGAGAGCAGTACTTC. It yields the protein CASTGPPPGEQYF.

This clone was detected a few times. The genes are TRBV6-4 and TRBJ1-2; weak D call: TRBD1 (5 bases). The CDR3 runs 13 residues. CDR1 and CDR2 from the germline V gene are MRHNA and SNTAGT. Trimming shortened V by 6 bases and J by 4 bases, and 12 bases separated the two germline ends. CDR3 sequence reads: CASRVGVGYGYTF. The CDR3 nucleotides are TGTGCCAGCAGGGTAGGGGTCGGCTATGGCTACACCTTC.

This clone was detected a few times. V is TRBV28 and J is TRBJ1-1; D gene uncertain. Trimming took 9 bases from V and 0 from J, leaving 11 bases between them. The CDR3 loop spans 13 amino acids. From germline, CDR1 is MDHEN and CDR2 SYDVKM. DNA of the CDR3: TGTGCCAGTACGGTCACGATGAACACTGAAGCTTTCTTT. Its protein product is CASTVTMNTEAFF.

The CDR3 sequence: CASSYGGSTELQYF. CDR3 nucleotide sequence: TGTGCCAGCAGTTACGGGGGCTCGACAGAGCTGCAGTACTTC. This chain links TRBV6-5 with TRBJ2-7; D possibly corresponds to TRBD1 (6 bases). Germline V gene lookup returns CDR1 MNHEY and CDR2 SVGAGI. V was cut by 2 bases and J by 9 bases, with 17 bases left in between. The CDR3 has 14 residues.

This clone was counted once. V usage is TRBV13 and J usage is TRBJ2-3; 12 bases are a match to TRBD1. Germline CDR1 reads PRHDT; CDR2 reads FYEKMQ (reference sequence). The CDR3 is 16 residues long. V was clipped by 2 bases and J by 7 bases; unmatched bases: 7. The CDR3 spells CASSLSRDRGRHTQYF. CDR3 nucleotides: TGTGCCAGCAGCTTAAGCCGGGACAGGGGGCGGCATACGCAGTATTTT.

The chain links TRBV6-4 to TRBJ2-1, with D perhaps being TRBD1 or TRBD2 (5 bases each). CDR3 length equals 14 residues. Germline CDR1 is MRHNA and CDR2 is SNTAGT. Trimming took off 0 bases at V and 9 bases at J, with 12 bases between the two ends. The CDR3 DNA is TGTGCCAGCAGTGACTCGGCAGGGCGGGTTGAGCAGTTCTTC. Amino acid sequence: CASSDSAGRVEQFF.

V usage is TRBV19 and J usage is TRBJ1-5; the match to TRBD1 covers 11 bases. CDR3 size: 15 residues. Germline loops: CDR1 LNHDA, CDR2 SQIVND (reference sequence). V lost 8 bases, J lost 8 bases, and 11 bases stayed unmatched. This CDR3 reads CASGRRTGGDEPQHF. The CDR3 DNA follows: TGTGCCAGTGGGAGGAGGACAGGGGGCGATGAGCCCCAGCATTTT.

This clone was detected only a few times. The chain links TRBV29-1 to TRBJ1-1, with D tentatively TRBD1 (5 bases). Germline CDR1 reads SQVTM; CDR2 reads ANQGSEA. The ends were cut back, 7 bases at V and 4 bases at J, with 13 bases in the middle. The CDR3 spans 12 residues. The CDR3 DNA follows: TGCAGCGCGGGGGAATCGGGCACTGAAGCTTTCTTT. Amino acids: CSAGESGTEAFF.

A note on this clone: Other DNA variants within this sample encode the same CDR3. V usage is TRBV19 and J usage is TRBJ2-5; D is undetermined. This CDR3 is 12 amino acids long. From germline, CDR1 is LNHDA and CDR2 SQIVND (reference sequence). Trimming stripped 3 bases from V and 5 bases from J, with 7 bases between. The CDR3 nucleotides read TGTGCCAGTAGTATCGAACGGGAGACCCAGTACTTC. It yields the protein CASSIERETQYF.

The chain recombines TRBV28 with TRBJ2-5, with a weak D call TRBD2 (5 bases). Germline V gene lookup returns CDR1 MDHEN and CDR2 SYDVKM. This CDR3 has 12 residues. Trimming took off 4 bases at V and 4 bases at J, with 7 bases between the two ends. The CDR3 loop reads CASSSGGETQYF. The CDR3 region has the DNA TGTGCCAGCAGTTCAGGAGGAGAGACCCAGTACTTC. Variable domain in full (rest from reference TRBV28 and TRBJ2-5): DVKVTQSSRYLVKRTGEKVFLECVQDMDHENMFWYRQDPGLGLRLIYFSYDVKMKEKGDIPEGYSVSREKKERFSLILESASTNQTSMYLCASSSGGETQYFGPGTRLLVL.